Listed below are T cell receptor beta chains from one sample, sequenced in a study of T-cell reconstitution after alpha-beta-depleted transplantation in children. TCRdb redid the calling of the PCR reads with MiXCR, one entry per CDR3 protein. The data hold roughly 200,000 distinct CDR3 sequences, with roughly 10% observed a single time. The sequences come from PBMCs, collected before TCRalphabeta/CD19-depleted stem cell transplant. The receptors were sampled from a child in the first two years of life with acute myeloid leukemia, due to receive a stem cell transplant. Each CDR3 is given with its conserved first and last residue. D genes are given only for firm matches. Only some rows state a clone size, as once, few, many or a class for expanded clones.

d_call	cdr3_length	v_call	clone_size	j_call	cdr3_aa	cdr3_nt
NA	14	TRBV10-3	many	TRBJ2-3	CAISGNYGTDTQYF	TGTGCCATCAGTGGAAATTATGGTACAGATACGCAGTATTTT
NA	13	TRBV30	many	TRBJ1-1	CAWSVQEGSRAFF	TGTGCCTGGAGTGTACAAGAAGGATCGCGAGCTTTCTTT
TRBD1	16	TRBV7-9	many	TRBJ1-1	CASRSWTGGLNTEAFF	TGTGCCAGCAGATCTTGGACAGGGGGTCTGAACACTGAAGCTTTCTTT
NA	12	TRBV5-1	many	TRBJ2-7	CASRVANYEQYF	TGCGCCAGCAGGGTCGCAAACTACGAGCAGTACTTC
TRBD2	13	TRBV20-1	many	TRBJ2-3	CSARVGGVDTQYF	TGCAGTGCTAGAGTCGGGGGGGTGGATACGCAGTATTTT
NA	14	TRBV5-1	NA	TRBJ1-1	CASSFGDLNTEAFF	TGCGCCAGCAGCTTCGGGGACTTGAACACTGAAGCTTTCTTT
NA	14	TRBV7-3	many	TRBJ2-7	CASSLLDGPYEQYF	TGTGCCAGCAGCCTTCTTGATGGTCCCTACGAGCAGTACTTC
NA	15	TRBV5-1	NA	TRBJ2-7	CASSLGTVSSYEQYF	TGCGCCAGCAGCTTGGGGACAGTCAGCTCCTACGAGCAGTACTTC
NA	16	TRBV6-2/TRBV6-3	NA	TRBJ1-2	CASSDPPGGSNYGYTF	TGTGCCAGCAGCGACCCGCCGGGAGGATCTAACTATGGCTACACCTTC
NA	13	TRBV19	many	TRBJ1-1	CASSPDTSTEAFF	TGTGCCAGTAGTCCCGACACCTCCACTGAAGCTTTCTTT
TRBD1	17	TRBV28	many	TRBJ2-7	CASSITLKDRVSYEQYF	TGTGCCAGCAGTATAACCCTGAAGGACAGGGTTAGTTACGAGCAGTACTTC
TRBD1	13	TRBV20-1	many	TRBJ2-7	CSAFRQGADEQYF	TGCAGTGCTTTCAGACAGGGGGCCGACGAGCAGTACTTC
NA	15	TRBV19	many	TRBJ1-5	CASSIGGQIMEPQHF	TGTGCCAGTAGTATAGGAGGACAGATTATGGAGCCCCAGCATTTT
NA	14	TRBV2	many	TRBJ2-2	CASGRDTTPGELFF	TGTGCCAGCGGCCGGGACACCACCCCCGGGGAGCTGTTTTTT
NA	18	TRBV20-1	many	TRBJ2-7	CSARSGWGGPSRTYEQYF	TGCAGTGCTAGATCCGGATGGGGCGGTCCTTCAAGGACCTACGAGCAGTACTTC
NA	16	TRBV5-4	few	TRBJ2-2	CASSLGANANTGELFF	TGTGCCAGCAGCTTGGGGGCTAACGCGAACACCGGGGAGCTGTTTTTT
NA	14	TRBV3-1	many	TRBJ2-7	CASSQRGSGLEQYF	TGTGCCAGCAGCCAACGGGGATCAGGGCTCGAGCAGTACTTC
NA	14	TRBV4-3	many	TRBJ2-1	CASSQAPFGGEQFF	TGCGCCAGCAGCCAAGCCCCGTTCGGCGGTGAGCAGTTCTTC
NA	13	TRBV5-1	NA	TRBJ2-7	CASRPGQSYEQYF	TGCGCCAGCCGACCTGGACAGTCCTACGAGCAGTACTTC
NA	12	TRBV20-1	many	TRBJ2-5	CSVTGIQETQYF	TGCAGTGTCACAGGTATTCAAGAGACCCAGTACTTC